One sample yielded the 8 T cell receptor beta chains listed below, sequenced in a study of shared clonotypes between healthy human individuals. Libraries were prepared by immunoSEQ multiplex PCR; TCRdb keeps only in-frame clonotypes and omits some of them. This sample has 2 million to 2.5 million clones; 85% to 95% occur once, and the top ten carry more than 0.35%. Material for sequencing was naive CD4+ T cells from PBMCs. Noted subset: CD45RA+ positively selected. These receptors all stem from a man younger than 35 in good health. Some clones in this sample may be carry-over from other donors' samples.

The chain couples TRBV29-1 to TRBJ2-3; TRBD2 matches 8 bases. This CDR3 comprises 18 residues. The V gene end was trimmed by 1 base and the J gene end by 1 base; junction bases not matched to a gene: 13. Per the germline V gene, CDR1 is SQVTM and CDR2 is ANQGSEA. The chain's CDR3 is CSVEVIPRAGARTDTQYF. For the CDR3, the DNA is TGCAGCGTTGAAGTTATCCCTAGAGCGGGAGCCCGCACAGATACGCAGTATTTT.

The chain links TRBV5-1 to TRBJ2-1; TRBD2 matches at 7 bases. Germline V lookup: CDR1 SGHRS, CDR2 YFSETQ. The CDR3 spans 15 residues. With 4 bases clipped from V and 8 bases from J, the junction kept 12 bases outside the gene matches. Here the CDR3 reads CASSPGRERVYEQFF. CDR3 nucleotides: TGCGCCAGCAGCCCCGGGCGGGAGCGGGTATATGAGCAGTTCTTC.

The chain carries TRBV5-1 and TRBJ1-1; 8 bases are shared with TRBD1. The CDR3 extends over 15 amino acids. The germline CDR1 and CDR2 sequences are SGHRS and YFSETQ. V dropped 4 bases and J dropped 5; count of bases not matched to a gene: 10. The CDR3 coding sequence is TGCGCCAGCAGCACCGGGGACAGGATCGGGACTGAAGCTTTCTTT. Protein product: CASSTGDRIGTEAFF.

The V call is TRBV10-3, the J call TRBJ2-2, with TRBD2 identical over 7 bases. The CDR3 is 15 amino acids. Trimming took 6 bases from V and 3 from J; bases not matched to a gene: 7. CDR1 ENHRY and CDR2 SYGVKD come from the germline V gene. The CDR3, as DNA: TGTGCCATCAGACCGGAGCGGGGTCACACCGGGGAGCTGTTTTTT. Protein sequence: CAIRPERGHTGELFF.

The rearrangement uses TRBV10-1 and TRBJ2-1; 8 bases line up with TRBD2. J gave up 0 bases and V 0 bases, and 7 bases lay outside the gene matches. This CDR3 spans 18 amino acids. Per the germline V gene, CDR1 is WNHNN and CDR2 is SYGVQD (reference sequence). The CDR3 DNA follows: TGCGCCAGCAGTGAGTCGGCATCGGGGACTAGCTCCTACAATGAGCAGTTCTTC. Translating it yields CASSESASGTSSYNEQFF.

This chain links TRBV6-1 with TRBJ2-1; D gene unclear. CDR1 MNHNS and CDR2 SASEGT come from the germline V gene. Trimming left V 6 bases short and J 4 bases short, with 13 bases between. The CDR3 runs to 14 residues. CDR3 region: CASSSRPFYNEQFF. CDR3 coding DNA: TGTGCCAGCAGCTCCCGACCTTTTTACAATGAGCAGTTCTTC.

CDR3 protein: CSVGLVYTDTQYF. CDR3 bases: TGCAGCGTTGGACTAGTATATACAGATACGCAGTATTTT. V and J are TRBV29-1 and TRBJ2-3; D may be TRBD2 (6 bases). The V gene lost 4 bases and the J gene lost 3 bases, with 11 bases spanning the gap. Germline V CDR1 and CDR2: SQVTM, ANQGSEA. The CDR3 covers 13 residues.

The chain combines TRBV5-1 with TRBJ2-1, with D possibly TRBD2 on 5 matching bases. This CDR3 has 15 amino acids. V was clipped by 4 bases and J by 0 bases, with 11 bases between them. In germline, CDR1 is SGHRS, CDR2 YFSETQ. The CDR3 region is CASSERTSSYNEQFF. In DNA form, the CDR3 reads TGCGCCAGCAGCGAGCGGACTTCCTCCTACAATGAGCAGTTCTTC.